This is a list of T cell receptor beta chains from one sample in a study of tumor-infiltrating lymphocytes in oesophageal squamous cell carcinoma. MiXCR, applied by TCRdb to the PCR reads, yields one record per CDR3 protein. Among around 12,000 distinct CDR3 sequences listed, over 50% were seen once. Sequencing was carried out using esophageal tumor tissue. These receptors originate from a female donor with esophageal squamous cell carcinoma. The CDR3 runs from the conserved cysteine through the conserved F or W. A D gene is named only where the DNA matches it firmly. Not every row has a clone size; where given, it reads once, few, many or a size class.

TRBV19	many	TRBJ1-1	NA	CASSIGRTNTEAFF	TGTGCCAGTAGTATCGGCAGGACGAACACTGAAGCTTTCTTT
TRBV7-6	once	TRBJ2-1	TRBD2	CASSRTSGSRNYNEQFF	TGTGCCAGCAGCCGGACTAGCGGGAGTCGTAACTACAATGAGCAGTTCTTC
TRBV2	many	TRBJ2-5	NA	CASSDGVGWGETQYF	TGTGCCAGCAGTGACGGGGTCGGGTGGGGGGAGACCCAGTACTTC
TRBV19	many	TRBJ2-3	NA	CASTGIGGTDTQYF	TGTGCCAGTACAGGGATAGGGGGCACAGATACGCAGTATTTT
TRBV10-3	NA	TRBJ1-5	TRBD1	CAISEQGAGNQPQHF	TGTGCCATCAGTGAACAGGGGGCTGGAAATCAGCCCCAGCATTTT
TRBV7-9	large	TRBJ1-2	NA	CASTPGLSRGYGYTF	TGTGCCAGCACCCCGGGGTTGTCGCGGGGCTATGGCTACACCTTC
TRBV7-2	NA	TRBJ2-7	NA	CASSLAGGSYEQYF	TGTGCCAGCAGCTTAGCGGGGGGATCCTACGAGCAGTACTTC
TRBV28	many	TRBJ1-5	NA	CASSLDSNQPQHF	TGTGCCAGCAGTTTAGACAGTAATCAGCCCCAGCATTTT
TRBV7-2	NA	TRBJ2-7	NA	CASSLAGLSHEQYF	TGTGCCAGCAGCTTAGCGGGGTTGTCCCACGAGCAGTACTTC
TRBV7-2	NA	TRBJ2-5	TRBD2	CASSTRTSGRAGTETQYF	TGTGCCAGCAGCACCCGGACTAGCGGGAGGGCCGGTACGGAGACCCAGTACTTC
TRBV11-1	NA	TRBJ2-7	NA	CASTSEGPPPHRYEQYF	TGTGCCAGCACCTCAGAAGGACCGCCTCCTCACCGCTACGAGCAGTACTTC
TRBV7-8	medium-sized	TRBJ1-6	NA	CASSRLRVGDPNSPLHF	TGTGCCAGCAGCCGCCTTCGGGTGGGGGACCCTAATTCACCCCTCCACTTT
TRBV7-2	once	TRBJ2-7	NA	CASSLVRVDEQYF	TGTGCCAGCAGCTTAGTTCGGGTCGACGAGCAGTACTTC
TRBV19	many	TRBJ2-7	NA	CASSIGTVRQYSYEQYF	TGTGCCAGTAGTATAGGGACAGTTCGCCAGTACTCCTACGAGCAGTACTTC
TRBV7-2	NA	TRBJ2-7	NA	CASSLVLAEQYF	TGTGCCAGCAGCTTAGTTTTAGCAGAGCAGTACTTC
TRBV7-6	NA	TRBJ2-4	NA	CASSPRLNIQYF	TGTGCCAGCAGCCCGCGGTTAAACATTCAGTACTTC
TRBV4-2	NA	TRBJ2-3	NA	CASSQVGQADTQYF	TGTGCCAGCAGCCAAGTAGGGCAGGCCGATACGCAGTATTTT
TRBV7-3	NA	TRBJ2-3	TRBD2	CASSPGASGGTQYF	TGTGCCAGCAGCCCTGGGGCTAGCGGGGGAACGCAGTATTTT
TRBV7-2	few	TRBJ2-1	NA	CASSWGGGSQFF	TGTGCCAGCAGTTGGGGGGGGGGCTCGCAGTTCTTC
TRBV7-7	large	TRBJ2-5	NA	CASSLSGGTQETQYF	TGTGCTAGCAGCTTAAGTGGGGGGACACAAGAGACCCAGTACTTC
TRBV7-6	NA	TRBJ2-7	NA	CASSLAIGEQYF	TGTGCCAGCAGCTTAGCGATAGGCGAGCAGTACTTC
TRBV28	NA	TRBJ2-6	TRBD2	CASSPSGRALGANVLTF	TGTGCCAGCAGCCCTAGCGGGAGGGCGCTTGGGGCCAACGTCCTGACTTTC
TRBV28	few	TRBJ2-3	NA	CASSLDTQYF	TGTGCCAGCAGTTTGGATACGCAGTATTTT
TRBV12-3/TRBV12-4	large	TRBJ2-2	TRBD1	CASSFGTGFGTGELFF	TGTGCCAGCAGTTTCGGGACAGGGTTTGGCACCGGGGAGCTGTTTTTT
TRBV6-1	few	TRBJ2-3	NA	CASSERGDTQYF	TGTGCCAGCAGTGAACGGGGGGATACGCAGTATTTT
TRBV7-3	NA	TRBJ1-2	NA	CASSLSPYGYTF	TGTGCCAGCAGCTTAAGTCCTTATGGCTACACCTTC
TRBV27	NA	TRBJ2-1	TRBD1	CASSRGTGGYNEQFF	TGTGCCAGCAGTAGAGGGACAGGGGGGTACAATGAGCAGTTCTTC
TRBV18	many	TRBJ2-7	TRBD1	CASSRTGTRDSPLHF	TGTGCCAGCTCACGGACAGGGACTCGGGATTCACCCCTCCACTTC
TRBV7-6	NA	TRBJ2-1	TRBD1	CASSLTQGENEQFF	TGTGCCAGCAGCTTAACCCAGGGGGAAAATGAGCAGTTCTTC
TRBV28	NA	TRBJ2-7	TRBD1	CASSSTPPDRWDYEQYF	TGTGCCAGCAGTTCCACCCCACCGGACAGGTGGGACTACGAGCAGTACTTC
TRBV10-2	once	TRBJ1-6	NA	CASSDRTVYNSPLHF	TGCGCCAGCAGTGACCGGACCGTTTATAATTCACCCCTCCACTTT
TRBV12-3/TRBV12-4	medium-sized	TRBJ2-1	NA	CASSLIAASNEQFF	TGTGCCAGCAGTTTAATAGCGGCTTCGAATGAGCAGTTCTTC
TRBV28	NA	TRBJ2-6	NA	CASSFRLISGANVLTF	TGTGCCAGCAGTTTCAGGCTTATCTCTGGGGCCAACGTCCTGACTTTC
TRBV7-8	few	TRBJ2-6	NA	CASSPTAGANVLTF	TGTGCCAGCAGCCCTACGGCTGGGGCCAACGTCCTGACTTTC
TRBV27	NA	TRBJ2-1	NA	CASSLKRLVYNEQFF	TGTGCCAGCAGTTTAAAGAGACTAGTCTACAATGAGCAGTTCTTC
TRBV7-2	NA	TRBJ2-3	NA	CASSLGDGAADTQYF	TGTGCCAGCAGCTTAGGAGACGGGGCGGCGGATACGCAGTATTTT
TRBV6-1	NA	TRBJ2-5	TRBD2	CASGAFGGTQETQYF	TGTGCCAGCGGAGCGTTCGGGGGGACCCAAGAGACCCAGTACTTC
TRBV6-1	once	TRBJ2-7	TRBD2	CASALAGMNEQYF	TGTGCCAGCGCCCTAGCGGGAATGAACGAGCAGTACTTC
TRBV4-3	NA	TRBJ1-1	NA	CASSLVMRGANTEAFF	TGCGCCAGCAGCCTAGTAATGAGAGGGGCGAACACTGAAGCTTTCTTT
TRBV7-2	NA	TRBJ2-7	NA	CASSPGGPYEQYF	TGTGCCAGCAGCCCGGGCGGTCCCTACGAGCAGTACTTC
TRBV7-2	medium-sized	TRBJ2-7	TRBD1	CASSLITGQAYEQYF	TGTGCCAGCAGCCTAATTACGGGACAGGCCTACGAGCAGTACTTC
TRBV7-8	NA	TRBJ2-5	TRBD1	CASRLGGQGYQETQYF	TGTGCCAGCAGGTTGGGGGGACAGGGCTACCAAGAGACCCAGTACTTC